At least ten counts were recorded for the clone carrying this T cell receptor (beta chain). Its cognate antigen is unknown. Criteria for exclusion of patients were uncontrolled infection, other autoimmune disease, pregnancy or lactation. Template material for amplifying TCR beta CDR3 regions consisted of RNA transcripts. Initially, a first-round RT-PCR of the TCR CDR3 employed the HTBI primer set. Using its own MiXCR run on the multiplex PCR reads, TCRdb lists one record per CDR3 protein. The data hold approximately 610,000 distinct CDR3 sequences, with about 15% observed a single time. Looked up from germline, CDR1 is SGHTA and CDR2 is FQGNSA. This CDR3 region has 13 residues. Between the trimmed V and J ends, which lost 0 bases and 7 bases, there was a span of 7 bases. The record originates from a study of T cells in Graves' hyperthyroidism and ophthalmopathy. Overall study findings and caveats: Model-based prediction identified ophthalmopathy a median about 7 months prior to its onset. Researchers found most expanded thyroid clonotypes above 0.001 in blood as well.

This TCR was recovered from a woman between 40 and 50 years old with Graves' ophthalmopathy. The V gene is TRBV7-2, the J gene TRBJ1-5; no definite D call. Sequenced input: blood. CDR3 amino acids: CASSLAGMQPQHF. The CDR3 DNA follows: TGTGCCAGCAGCTTAGCAGGGATGCAGCCCCAGCATTTT.